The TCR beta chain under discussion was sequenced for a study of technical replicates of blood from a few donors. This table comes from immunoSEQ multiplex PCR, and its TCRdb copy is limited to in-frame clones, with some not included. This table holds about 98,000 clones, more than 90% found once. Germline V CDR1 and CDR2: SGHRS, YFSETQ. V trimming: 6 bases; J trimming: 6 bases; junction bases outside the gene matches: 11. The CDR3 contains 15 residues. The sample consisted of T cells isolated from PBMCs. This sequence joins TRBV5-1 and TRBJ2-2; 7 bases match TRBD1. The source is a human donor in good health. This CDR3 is CASKGKTGESGELFF. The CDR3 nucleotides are TGCGCCAGCAAGGGCAAAACAGGGGAATCCGGGGAGCTGTTTTTT.